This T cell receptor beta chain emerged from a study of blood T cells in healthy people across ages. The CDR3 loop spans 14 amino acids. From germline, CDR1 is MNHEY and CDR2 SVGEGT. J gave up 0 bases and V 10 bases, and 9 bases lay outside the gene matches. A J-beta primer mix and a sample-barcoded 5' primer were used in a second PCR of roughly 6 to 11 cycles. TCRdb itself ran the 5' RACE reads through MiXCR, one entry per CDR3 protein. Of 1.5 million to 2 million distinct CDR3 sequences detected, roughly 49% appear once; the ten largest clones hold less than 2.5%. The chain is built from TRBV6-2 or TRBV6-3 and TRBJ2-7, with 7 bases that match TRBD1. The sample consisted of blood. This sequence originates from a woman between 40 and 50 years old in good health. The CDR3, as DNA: TGTGCCATTAAGGACAGGTCTGCCTCCTACGAGCAGTACTTC. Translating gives CAIKDRSASYEQYF.